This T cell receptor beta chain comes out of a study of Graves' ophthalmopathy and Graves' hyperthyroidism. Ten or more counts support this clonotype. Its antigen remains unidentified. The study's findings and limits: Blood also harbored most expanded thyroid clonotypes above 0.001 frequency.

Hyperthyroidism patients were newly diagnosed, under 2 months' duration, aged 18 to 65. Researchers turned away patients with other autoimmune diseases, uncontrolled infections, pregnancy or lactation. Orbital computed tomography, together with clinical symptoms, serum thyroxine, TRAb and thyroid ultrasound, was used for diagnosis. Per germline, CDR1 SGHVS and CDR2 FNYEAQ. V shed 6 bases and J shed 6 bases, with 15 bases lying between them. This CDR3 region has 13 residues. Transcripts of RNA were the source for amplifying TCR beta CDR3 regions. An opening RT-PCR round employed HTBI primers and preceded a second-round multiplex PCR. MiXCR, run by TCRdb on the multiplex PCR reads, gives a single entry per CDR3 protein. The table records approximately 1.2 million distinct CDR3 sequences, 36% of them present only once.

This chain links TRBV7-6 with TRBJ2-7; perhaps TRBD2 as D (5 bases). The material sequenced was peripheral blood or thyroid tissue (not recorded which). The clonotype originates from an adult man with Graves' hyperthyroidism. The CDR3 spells CASSLDEGSEQYF. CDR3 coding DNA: TGTGCCAGCAGTCTCGACGAGGGATCCGAGCAGTACTTC. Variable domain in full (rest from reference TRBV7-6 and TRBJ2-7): GAGVSQSPRYKVTKRGQDVALRCDPISGHVSLYWYRQALGQGPEFLTYFNYEAQQDKSGLPNDRFSAERPEGSISTLTIQRTEQRDSAMYRCASSLDEGSEQYFGPGTRLTVT.